These 20 T cell receptor beta chains share one sample of origin, sequenced in a study of T cell repertoires in cytomegalovirus infection. These receptors have no identified antigens. Via MiXCR, TCRdb re-called the reads, giving one row per CDR3 protein. The data contain hundreds of thousands of distinct CDR3 sequences, 30% to 35% of them singletons. The sample here was cultured PBMCs, taken from culture after CMV antigen stimulation. These receptors all come from a human donor in good health (CMV status not recorded). Some clones in this sample may be carry-over from other donors' samples.

The CDR3 region is CTQAGGLTDTQYF. The CDR3 coding sequence is TGCACACAAGCGGGGGGGCTGACAGATACGCAGTATTTT. The chain has TRBV20-1 and TRBJ2-3, with 10 bases fitting TRBD2. The CDR3 has 13 amino acids. Germline V gene sequence: CDR1 DFQATT, CDR2 SNEGSKA (reference sequence).

This clonotype was seen a handful of times. The V and J genes are TRBV29-1 and TRBJ2-5; D gene unclear. CDR1 and CDR2 (germline): SQVTM, ANQGSEA. This CDR3 has 13 residues. Trimming cost V 1 base and J 4 bases, with 10 bases left between them. In DNA form, the CDR3 reads TGCAGCGTTGAAGGCGGCAGAAGAGAGACCCAGTACTTC. Encoded protein: CSVEGGRRETQYF.

The J gene is TRBJ2-5, the V gene TRBV20-1, with a possible D match to TRBD2 (7 bases). The CDR3 consists of 15 residues. From germline, CDR1 is DFQATT and CDR2 SNEGSKA (reference sequence). Trimming removed 1 base from V and 5 bases from J, with 17 bases in between. CDR3 coding DNA: TGCAGTGCTAGAGGTAGTTCGGGGGGCCGTGAGACCCAGTACTTC. Translation: CSARGSSGGRETQYF.

This chain uses TRBV18 with TRBJ1-1; D gene unclear. Germline CDR1 KGHSH, CDR2 LQKENI. CDR3 size: 16 residues. The V end lost 2 bases, the J end lost 3 bases, and 16 bases lay between the germline ends. CDR3 protein: CASSPIGNPVDTEAFF. The DNA of the CDR3 is TGTGCCAGCTCACCAATCGGAAACCCTGTGGACACTGAAGCTTTCTTT.

The CDR3 region is CASSAERKQYF. CDR3 bases: TGTGCCAGCAGTGCCGAGAGGAAGCAGTACTTC. The chain has TRBV6-6 and TRBJ2-7; D is undetermined. V lost 5 bases, J lost 8 bases, and 10 bases lay in between. CDR3 length equals 11 residues. Germline loops: CDR1 MNHNY, CDR2 SVGAGI (reference sequence).

The chain combines TRBV12-3 or TRBV12-4 with TRBJ1-5; D not certain. The CDR3 is 14 residues long. V lost 5 bases, J lost 1 base, and 9 bases lay in between. CDR3 amino acids: CASSLLRSNQPQHF. The DNA of the CDR3 is TGTGCCAGCAGTCTGCTCCGGAGCAATCAGCCCCAGCATTTT.

This clonotype was counted a few times. Germline and junction disagree at one end, which may indicate a read error. The chain uses TRBV7-9 and TRBJ2-3; TRBD1 aligns across 8 bases. Looked up from germline, CDR1 is SEHNR and CDR2 is FQNEAQ (reference sequence). The CDR3 has 15 amino acids. This chain's CDR3 is CASNSRDRKPDTQYF. CDR3 nucleotides: TGTGCTAGCAACAGCCGGGACAGGAAACCAGATACGCAGTATTTT. Combining the CDR3 with reference TRBV7-9 and TRBJ2-3 gives the whole variable domain DTGVSQNPRHKITKRGQNVTFRCDPISEHNRLYWYRQTLGQGPEFLTYFQNEAQLEKSRLLSDRFSAERPKGSFSTLEIQRTEQGDSAMYLCASNSRDRKPDTQYFGPGTRLTVL.

The V and J genes are TRBV11-2 and TRBJ2-5, with TRBD2 matching over 7 bases. Germline-derived CDR1 and CDR2 are SGHAT and FQNNGV. V lost 1 base, J lost 3 bases, and 8 bases stayed unmatched. The CDR3 has 16 residues. The CDR3 sequence is CASSLGQGGPKETQYF. In nucleotides, the CDR3 is TGTGCCAGCAGCTTAGGGCAGGGAGGGCCCAAAGAGACCCAGTACTTC.

The chain combines TRBV18 with TRBJ1-2; D gene ambiguous. CDR1 is KGHSH and CDR2 is LQKENI in the germline V gene. The CDR3 extends over 14 amino acids. Trimming took off 6 bases at V and 4 bases at J, with 15 bases between the two ends. Here the CDR3 reads CASSATADFYGYTF. The CDR3 nucleotides are TGTGCCAGCTCTGCGACCGCGGATTTCTATGGCTACACCTTC.

The rearrangement uses TRBV6-5 and TRBJ2-7; 7 nucleotides match TRBD2. Germline CDR1 reads MNHEY; CDR2 reads SVGAGI. The CDR3 covers 14 residues. Trimming cost V 6 bases and J 5 bases; bases outside gene matches: 10. CDR3 DNA: TGTGCCAGCAGCCGGGGTCGGGGGGTCAACGAGCAGTACTTC. Translation gives CASSRGRGVNEQYF.

This clonotype was counted between two and nine times. The V and J genes are TRBV15 and TRBJ1-4; the D gene is possibly TRBD1 (5 bases). CDR1 and CDR2 (germline): LNHNV, YYDKDF (reference sequence). V shed 1 base and J shed 5 bases, with 5 bases lying between them. The CDR3 runs 13 residues. The CDR3 DNA sequence: TGTGCCACCAGCAGAGGACAGAATGAAAAACTGTTTTTT. Residues: CATSRGQNEKLFF.

V usage is TRBV11-2 and J usage is TRBJ2-1; tentative D call: TRBD2 (5 bases). Trimming took 8 bases from V and 2 from J, leaving 13 bases between them. This CDR3 is built from 14 residues. Germline values: CDR1 SGHAT, CDR2 FQNNGV. CDR3 sequence: CASAPSGAYNEQFF. The DNA of the CDR3 is TGTGCCAGCGCCCCGTCCGGGGCCTACAATGAGCAGTTCTTC.

This sequence joins TRBV19 and TRBJ1-2; D remains unclear. The germline CDR1 and CDR2 sequences are LNHDA and SQIVND (reference sequence). The CDR3 is 16 amino acids. V lost 4 bases and J lost 7, with 22 bases in between. The DNA of the CDR3 is TGTGCCAGTAGTAGGGCAGGTGCTAACCATTCTCTTGGCTACACCTTC. Protein product: CASSRAGANHSLGYTF.

The sample holds one count of this clonotype. The chain has TRBV12-3 or TRBV12-4 and TRBJ2-1, with 7 bases lining up with TRBD2. J was trimmed by 2 bases and V by 6 bases; bases with no gene match: 7. The length of the CDR3 is 15 residues. DNA for the CDR3: TGTGCCAGCAGACGTAGCGGGTCCACCTACAATGAGCAGTTCTTC. Its translation: CASRRSGSTYNEQFF.

This clonotype has more than one count but fewer than ten. V is TRBV12-3 or TRBV12-4 and J is TRBJ2-5; 7 bases are a match to TRBD1. Trimming at V came to 5 bases and at J to 2 bases, leaving 8 bases not matched to a gene. The CDR3 has 15 residues. Here the CDR3 DNA reads TGTGCCAGCAGTCAAACCAGGGGGAAACAAGAGACCCAGTACTTC. It yields the protein CASSQTRGKQETQYF.

The V and J genes are TRBV12-3 or TRBV12-4 and TRBJ2-7; D gene ambiguous. The V end was cut by 1 base, the J end by 7 bases, with 11 bases between. The CDR3 spans 13 residues. The CDR3 bases are TGTGCCAGCAGTTTAGGAACTCCCGCGGAGCAGTACTTC. This translates into CASSLGTPAEQYF.

The genes are TRBV4-1 and TRBJ2-7, with 13 bases that match TRBD2. Germline V lookup: CDR1 MGHRA, CDR2 YSYEKL. The CDR3 has 15 residues. The V segment lost 2 bases and the J segment 5 bases; nucleotides outside the gene matches: 3. CDR3 bases: TGCGCCAGCAGCCAACAACTAGCGGGAGGGCACGAGCAGTACTTC. Protein product: CASSQQLAGGHEQYF.

This clonotype was counted a single time. The rearrangement joins TRBV23-1 to TRBJ1-5, with D possibly being TRBD1 (5 bases). TRBV23-1 is placed among ORFs of uncertain function. Trimming left V 1 base short and J 3 bases short, with 13 bases between. The CDR3 totals 16 residues. CDR3 coding DNA: TGCGCCAGCAGTCAATGGGGGGATAAGGCCAATCAGCCCCAGCATTTT. It encodes CASSQWGDKANQPQHF.

The chain joins TRBV6-1 to TRBJ2-5; D remains unclear. The V gene lost 3 bases and the J gene lost 3 bases, with 11 bases spanning the gap. CDR1 is MNHNS, CDR2 SASEGT, per germline. The CDR3 covers 14 residues. The chain's CDR3 is CASSETWKEETQYF. The CDR3 DNA is TGTGCCAGCAGTGAGACTTGGAAGGAAGAGACCCAGTACTTC.

This clonotype has a count of ten or more. The chain combines TRBV7-2 with TRBJ1-5; D is unclear. The V gene lost 4 bases and the J gene lost 3 bases, with 7 bases spanning the gap. Per the germline V gene, CDR1 is SGHTA and CDR2 is FQGNSA. The CDR3 totals 13 residues. This CDR3 is CASSSNLNQPQHF. The CDR3 DNA reads as TGTGCCAGCAGCTCGAACCTCAATCAGCCCCAGCATTTT.